This T cell receptor beta chain is drawn from a study of blood T cell repertoires in COVID-19 (dated by TCRdb to the early 2020s). Background for the entire study: Samples from collaborators originated in the United States, Italy and Spain and spanned both the acute and convalescent phases of COVID-19. The prospective study material was composed of cDNA or gDNA derived from T cells, B-cell-depleted T cells, or PBMCs. The dataset comprised deeply sampled blood TCRbeta repertoires from subjects exposed to, actively infected with, or recovered from COVID-19. The repertoires were made available in a free public database intended to serve as a resource for research on the immune response to SARS-CoV-2. Samples were obtained from the ongoing ImmuneRACE study (first 160 participants) and from 1,254 subjects provided by 6 global collaborators. Sample metadata almost always included a de-identified subject ID, COVID-19 status, age in years and sex. Where available, HLA class I and class II types were obtained from metadata supplied by the sample provider rather than from assay-based typing.

As encoded in the germline V gene, CDR1 is SGHAT while CDR2 is FQNNGV. The CDR3 contains 15 residues, cysteine and phenylalanine counted. Just the 45-base CDR3 DNA is kept, in frame starting at base 1. Ends trimmed: V by 1 base, J by 1 base; bases unmatched to a gene: 4. The paper as a whole reports these results and caveats: The amount of clinical and demographic metadata varied by source and participant and was provided uncurated.

Whole blood was collected in K2EDTA tubes by collaborating institutions according to the institutions' own protocols. For TCRbeta analysis, collaborators shipped samples as frozen whole blood, isolated PBMCs, or DNA extracted from either of those sample types. Concerning this clone: The antigen this receptor binds is unknown. Base qualities are missing; no much larger clone stands one base away.

TCRbeta CDR3 regions were amplified from genomic DNA using the immunoSEQ Assay, a bias-controlled multiplex PCR. As for the authors' bioinformatics: The number of nucleated cells in each sample was estimated by amplification of reference gene primers within the assay. Sequence reads were collapsed and filtered to measure the absolute abundance of every unique TCRbeta CDR3 rearrangement. For each sample, productive Simpson clonality was calculated by taking the square root of Simpson's diversity index across productive rearrangements. Imported from immuneACCESS, the table was reduced by TCRdb to in-frame sequences with V and J called. These copies leave out some clones; in studies compared against another copy, an unresolved V gene accounts for under half, and the cause of the remainder is not known. The D gene and trimming were derived from the DNA, and the V and J assignments and clone size from that table. Within this sample are some 120,000 clones, with approximately 85% of them counted one time only. 12% of the sample rests with the top ten.

Sequencing was performed on peripheral blood. The sequence links TRBV11-2 to TRBJ2-7, and 7 junction bases match TRBD2. The source is a human donor in a cohort sampled during active COVID-19. Here the CDR3 is given as CASSLGLALSYEQYF. The DNA is TGTGCCAGCAGCTTAGGACTAGCCCTATCCTACGAGCAGTACTTC.